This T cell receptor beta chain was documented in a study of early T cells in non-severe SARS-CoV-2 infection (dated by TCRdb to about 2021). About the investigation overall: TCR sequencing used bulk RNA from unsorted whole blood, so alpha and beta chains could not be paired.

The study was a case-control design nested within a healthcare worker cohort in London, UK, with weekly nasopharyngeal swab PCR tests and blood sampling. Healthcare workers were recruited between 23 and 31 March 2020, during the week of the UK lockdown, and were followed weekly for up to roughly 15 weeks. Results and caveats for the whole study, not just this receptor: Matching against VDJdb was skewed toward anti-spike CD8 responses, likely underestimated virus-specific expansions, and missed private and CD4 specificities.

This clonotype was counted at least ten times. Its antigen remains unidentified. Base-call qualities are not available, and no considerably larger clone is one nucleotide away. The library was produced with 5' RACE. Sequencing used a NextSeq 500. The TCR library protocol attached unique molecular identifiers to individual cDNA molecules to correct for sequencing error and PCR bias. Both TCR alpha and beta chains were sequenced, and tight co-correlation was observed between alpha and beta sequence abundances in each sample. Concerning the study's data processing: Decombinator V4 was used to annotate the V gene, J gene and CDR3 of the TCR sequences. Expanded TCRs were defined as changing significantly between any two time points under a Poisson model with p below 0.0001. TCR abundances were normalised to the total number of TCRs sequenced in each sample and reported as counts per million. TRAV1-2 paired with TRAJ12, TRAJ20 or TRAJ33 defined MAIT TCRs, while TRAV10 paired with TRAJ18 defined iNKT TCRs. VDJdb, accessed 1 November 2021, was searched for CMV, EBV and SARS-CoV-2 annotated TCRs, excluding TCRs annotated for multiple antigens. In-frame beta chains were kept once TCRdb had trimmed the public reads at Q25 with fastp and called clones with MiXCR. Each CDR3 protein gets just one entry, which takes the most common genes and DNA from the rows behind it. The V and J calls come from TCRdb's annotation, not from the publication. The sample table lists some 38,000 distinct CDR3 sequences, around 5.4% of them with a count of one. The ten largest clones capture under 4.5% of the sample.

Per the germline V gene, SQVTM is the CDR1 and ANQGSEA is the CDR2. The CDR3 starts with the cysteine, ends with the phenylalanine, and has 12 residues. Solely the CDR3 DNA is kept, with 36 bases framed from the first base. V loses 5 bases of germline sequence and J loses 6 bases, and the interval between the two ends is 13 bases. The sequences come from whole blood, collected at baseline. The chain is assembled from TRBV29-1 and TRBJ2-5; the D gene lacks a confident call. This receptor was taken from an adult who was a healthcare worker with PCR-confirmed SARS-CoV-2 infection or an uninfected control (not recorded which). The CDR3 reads CSVRRVGQTQYF. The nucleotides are TGCAGCGTTAGAAGGGTTGGACAGACCCAGTACTTC.